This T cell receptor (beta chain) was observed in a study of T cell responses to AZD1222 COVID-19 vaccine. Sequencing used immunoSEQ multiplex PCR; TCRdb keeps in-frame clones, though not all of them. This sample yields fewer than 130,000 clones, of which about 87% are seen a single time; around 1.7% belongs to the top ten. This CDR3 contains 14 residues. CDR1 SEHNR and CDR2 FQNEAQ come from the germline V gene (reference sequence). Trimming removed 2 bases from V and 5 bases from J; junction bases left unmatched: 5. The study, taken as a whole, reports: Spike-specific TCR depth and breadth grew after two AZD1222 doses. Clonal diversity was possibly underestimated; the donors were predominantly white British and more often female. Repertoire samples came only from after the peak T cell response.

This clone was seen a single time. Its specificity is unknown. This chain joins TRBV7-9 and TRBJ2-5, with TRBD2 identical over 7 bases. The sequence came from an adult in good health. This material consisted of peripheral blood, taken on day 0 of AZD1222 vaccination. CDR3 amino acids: CASSLNPGRETQYF. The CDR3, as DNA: TGTGCCAGCAGCTTAAATCCCGGGAGGGAGACCCAGTACTTC.